This T cell receptor beta chain is drawn from a study of T cells after yellow fever vaccination. Study-level findings and limits: Subsequent booster samples again held most clones from primary vaccination (more than 95% CD4, 85% to 90% CD8).

V lost 6 bases to trimming and J lost 4 bases, with 11 bases between them. The CDR3 runs 12 residues. Germline lookup yields CDR1 SQVTM and CDR2 ANQGSEA. Universal primer sites and UMIs were introduced during 5'RACE template-switching synthesis of TCR cDNA. MiXCR was run by TCRdb on the 5' RACE reads, yielding one entry per CDR3 protein. This sample yields under 600,000 distinct CDR3 sequences, of which roughly 14% are seen a single time; more than 13% belongs to the top ten. Notes on this clonotype: Its antigen remains unknown.

The chain combines TRBV29-1 with TRBJ2-3; a weak D match, TRBD1 (6 bases). This sample comprised PBMCs, obtained on the day of the yellow fever booster vaccination. This sequence originates from a man aged 30 to 45 who received the YFV17D yellow fever vaccine. The CDR3 bases are TGCAGCGTGACAAGGGGGTCAGATACGCAGTATTTT. Protein product: CSVTRGSDTQYF.